These T cell receptor beta chains were read from a single sample in a study of T cells after somatic rescue of genetic block. Repertoires were generated with immunoSEQ multiplex PCR, while TCRdb's copy carries only in-frame clones and drops some. The sample lists 9,500 to 15,000 clones, roughly 73% occurring once. The sequencing input was peripheral blood mononuclear cells (PBMCs). The receptors shown here come from a boy aged 10-17 years. Both conserved end residues are part of each CDR3. Each record gives: D gene, V gene, J gene, clone size, CDR3 DNA, CDR3 protein. A D gene is named only where the DNA matches it firmly. Clone size, where shown, is once, few, many, or a class for clones that have expanded.

TRBD1	TRBV7-3	TRBJ1-4	.	TGTGCCAGCAGCCCCAATGGTCGACAGGGCTATGAAAAACTGTTTTTT	CASSPNGRQGYEKLFF
.	TRBV27	TRBJ1-3	.	TGTGCCAGCAGCCCCCGCGAACTTGGAAACACCATATATTTT	CASSPRELGNTIYF
.	TRBV28	TRBJ2-7	.	TGTGCCAGCAGTTTCCGGGGGTCCTACGAGCAGTACTTC	CASSFRGSYEQYF
.	TRBV10-3	TRBJ2-7	.	TGTGCCATCAGTGAGTCGGTTCGCACAGCCCAGAGGGAGCAGTACTTC	CAISESVRTAQREQYF
.	TRBV7-3	TRBJ2-1	.	TGTGCCAGCAGCTTAAGGGGCCAAAATGAGCAGTTCTTC	CASSLRGQNEQFF
.	TRBV11-2	TRBJ1-1	.	TGTGCCAGCAGCTTACAGGGGCTGAGCACTGAAGCTTTCTTT	CASSLQGLSTEAFF
.	TRBV27	TRBJ2-3	.	TGTGCCAGCACACCATTTAGGGACCTAGCAAGAGATACGCAGTATTTT	CASTPFRDLARDTQYF
TRBD1	TRBV5-1	TRBJ1-4	.	TGCGCCAGCAGGGCGACACAGGGGTATGAAAAACTGTTTTTT	CASRATQGYEKLFF
.	TRBV28	TRBJ2-1	once	TGTGCCAGCAGTTTATTTACCGGTTGCTCCTACAATGAGCAGTTCTTC	CASSLFTGCSYNEQFF
.	TRBV6-6	TRBJ2-4	.	TGTGCCAGTGCAGGGGCGTCCAAAAACATTCAGTACTTC	CASAGASKNIQYF
.	TRBV6-1	TRBJ1-4	.	TGTGCCAGCAGTGTCGCTAGGGGGAATGGTGGTGAAAAACTGTTTTTT	CASSVARGNGGEKLFF
.	TRBV19	TRBJ2-7	.	TGTGCCAGTAGTATAGCCGGCTACTACGAGCAGTACTTC	CASSIAGYYEQYF
.	TRBV9	TRBJ2-5	.	TGTGCCAGCAGCACCCACGGAAATCGCTACGGCGAGACCCAGTACTTC	CASSTHGNRYGETQYF
.	TRBV4-1	TRBJ2-7	.	TGCGCCAGCAGCCAAGACAGCTACGAGCAGTACTTC	CASSQDSYEQYF
.	TRBV9	TRBJ2-3	.	TGTGCCAGCAGCGTAGGGGCGGGGGCAAATACGCAGTATTTT	CASSVGAGANTQYF
.	TRBV4-2	TRBJ2-2	.	TGTGCCAGCACCAGGGGAAACACCGGGGAGCTGTTTTTT	CASTRGNTGELFF
.	TRBV9	TRBJ2-3	few	TGTGCCAGCAGCTCAGTTATAAGAGGCACAGATACGCAGTATTTT	CASSSVIRGTDTQYF
.	TRBV7-9	TRBJ2-5	.	TGTGCCAGCAGCTTACTCCCTAGGCAGCAAGAGACCCAGTACTTC	CASSLLPRQQETQYF
.	TRBV28	TRBJ1-5	.	TGTGCCAGCAGTTTACTGATACCGTCCCGACCCCAGCATTTT	CASSLLIPSRPQHF
.	TRBV4-2	TRBJ2-7	.	TGTGCCAGCAGCCAGGGAGGGACAGGCCTCCTTTACGAGCAGTACTTC	CASSQGGTGLLYEQYF
.	TRBV5-6	TRBJ1-2	.	TGTGCCAGCAGCTCACGAAGGATTGTCTATGGCTACACCTTC	CASSSRRIVYGYTF
TRBD1	TRBV6-5	TRBJ1-2	.	TGTGCCAGCAGCCCAGGGGGGAACTATGGCTACACCTTC	CASSPGGNYGYTF
.	TRBV28	TRBJ1-2	.	TGTGCCAGCAAGATGGGGCTCGACTATGGCTACACCTTC	CASKMGLDYGYTF
.	TRBV6-1	TRBJ2-7	.	TGTGCCAGCAGTGCCACAGTTTCCGAGCAGTACTTC	CASSATVSEQYF
TRBD1	TRBV5-6	TRBJ2-5	once	TGTGCCAGCAGCTTGGGACAGGGGAGACCCAAAGAGACCCAGTACTTC	CASSLGQGRPKETQYF
TRBD1	TRBV6-5	TRBJ1-2	.	TGTGCCAGCAGTTGGACAGGGGGGATCGGCTACACCTTC	CASSWTGGIGYTF
TRBD1	TRBV27	TRBJ1-2	large	TGTGCCAGCAGTTTGTTTTCCGGGACAGGGAAAAGTTCCCACATTTATGGCTACACCTTC	CASSLFSGTGKSSHIYGYTF
TRBD2	TRBV7-3	TRBJ2-6	.	TGTGCCAGCAGCTTAAGGGGGACTAGCGGGCATGCCACCTCTGGGGCCAACGTCCTGACTTTC	CASSLRGTSGHATSGANVLTF
.	TRBV29-1	TRBJ2-3	.	TGCAGCGTTGTGGTTACCCCATGCGACACAGATACGCAGTATTTT	CSVVVTPCDTDTQYF
TRBD1	TRBV6-1	TRBJ2-5	.	TGTGCCAGCGTCAGGCTACAGGGGTACCAAGAGACCCAGTACTTC	CASVRLQGYQETQYF
TRBD1	TRBV18	TRBJ1-2	.	TGTGCCAGCTCACCTATCAGGACAGGGGGAAGTCATGGCTACACCTTC	CASSPIRTGGSHGYTF
.	TRBV4-2	TRBJ2-5	.	TGTGCCAGCAGCCAATTGACGACGGGACTCCCAATAGGAGAGACCCAGTACTTC	CASSQLTTGLPIGETQYF
.	TRBV7-9	TRBJ1-5	.	TGTGCCAGCAGCGCAGGGATTCCTCTGCCAAATCAGCCCCAGCATTTT	CASSAGIPLPNQPQHF
TRBD2	TRBV7-7	TRBJ2-1	once	TGTGCTAGCAGCTTACGCCCCGCCTTACTAGCGACCAATGAGCAGTTCTTC	CASSLRPALLATNEQFF
TRBD1	TRBV18	TRBJ2-2	.	TGTGCCAGCTCACCACAGGGGACAGGGTACACCGGGGAGCTGTTTTTT	CASSPQGTGYTGELFF
TRBD2	TRBV18	TRBJ2-1	.	TGTGCCAGCTCACAATATAGCGGGTCTTTCAATGAGCAGTTCTTC	CASSQYSGSFNEQFF
.	TRBV6-6	TRBJ1-2	.	TGTGCCAGCAGTTACTCCCTTGTACCGGGGGACTATGGCTACACCTTC	CASSYSLVPGDYGYTF
TRBD1	TRBV10-3	TRBJ1-2	.	TGTGCCATCAGTGCGCAAATGACAGGGCCTAACTATGGCTACACCTTC	CAISAQMTGPNYGYTF
TRBD2	TRBV6-1	TRBJ2-3	.	TGTGCCAGCAGTGGGGGGGGGATTGGCACAGATACGCAGTATTTT	CASSGGGIGTDTQYF
TRBD1	TRBV30	TRBJ2-7	.	TGTGCCTGGCAGCGACAGGGCTACGAGCAGTACTTC	CAWQRQGYEQYF
TRBD2	TRBV7-3	TRBJ2-1	.	TGTGCCAGCAGCTTCCTAGCGGGGGGGCTCGATGAGCAGTTCTTC	CASSFLAGGLDEQFF
.	TRBV18	TRBJ2-7	.	TGTGCCAGCTCCCCCCGGGGGCTAGGCCGCTACGAGCAGTACTTC	CASSPRGLGRYEQYF
TRBD1	TRBV6-5	TRBJ1-2	.	TGTGCCAGCAGTAAAGGGGGCGCGGGTTATGGCTACACCTTC	CASSKGGAGYGYTF
TRBD1	TRBV5-6	TRBJ2-1	.	TGTGCCAGCAGCTGGGAGACAGGGCGGAACTACAATGAGCAGTTCTTC	CASSWETGRNYNEQFF
.	TRBV7-2	TRBJ2-1	.	TGTGCCAGCAGCTTAGATAGGTACCCGCTCCTCAATGAGCAGTTCTTC	CASSLDRYPLLNEQFF
.	TRBV11-2	TRBJ1-2	.	TGTGCCACCAGCTTACGAGGCTATGGCTACACCTTC	CATSLRGYGYTF
.	TRBV21-1	TRBJ2-7	once	TGTGCCAGCAGCATGAGCGGTCACCCCTACGAGCAGTACTTC	CASSMSGHPYEQYF
TRBD2	TRBV6-6	TRBJ2-7	hyperexpanded	TGTGCCAGCAGTTACCCGGGAGGCGAGCAGTACTTC	CASSYPGGEQYF
.	TRBV19	TRBJ1-5	once	TGTGCCAGTAGTATTAGGGGGAGCAAACAGCCCCAGCATTTT	CASSIRGSKQPQHF
.	TRBV5-1	TRBJ1-1	.	TGCGCCAGCAGCCCTACAGGGTCCCGGGCTTTCTTT	CASSPTGSRAFF
.	TRBV19	TRBJ2-7	.	TGTGCCAGTAGTATCGGACAAGGAAGCTACGAGCAGTACTTC	CASSIGQGSYEQYF
TRBD1	TRBV10-3	TRBJ1-6	.	TGTGCCATCAGTGAGTCCCCGGGACAGGGATCTACTACCTATAATTCACCCCTCCACTTT	CAISESPGQGSTTYNSPLHF
.	TRBV10-2	TRBJ2-7	few	TGCGCCAGCAGTAAGACAGACTACGAGCAGTACTTC	CASSKTDYEQYF
.	TRBV29-1	TRBJ1-1	.	TGCAGCGTTATCGGGGAGAGGGTTATGCACACTGAAGCTTTCTTT	CSVIGERVMHTEAFF
TRBD1	TRBV10-3	TRBJ2-1	.	TGTGCCATCAGTGGACCGGGACAGTACAATGAGCAGTTCTTC	CAISGPGQYNEQFF
TRBD2	TRBV7-9	TRBJ2-3	few	TGTGCCAGCAGCCTCGGGGGGAGGGCCCCATCGGATACGCAGTATTTT	CASSLGGRAPSDTQYF
.	TRBV4-2	TRBJ2-5	.	TGTGCCAGCAGCCAAGCTATACAGGAGGGGACCCAGTACTTC	CASSQAIQEGTQYF
.	TRBV5-1	TRBJ1-4	.	TGCGCCAGCAGCTGGGGACGCTCTAATGAAAAACTGTTTTTT	CASSWGRSNEKLFF
TRBD2	TRBV5-1	TRBJ2-7	few	TGCGCCAGCAACGGTCAAAGCGGGAGGGCGGGGGAGCAGTACTTC	CASNGQSGRAGEQYF
TRBD2	TRBV7-9	TRBJ2-3	.	TGTGCCAGCAGCTTACTCCTAGCGGGGGGGCTAGATACGCAGTATTTT	CASSLLLAGGLDTQYF